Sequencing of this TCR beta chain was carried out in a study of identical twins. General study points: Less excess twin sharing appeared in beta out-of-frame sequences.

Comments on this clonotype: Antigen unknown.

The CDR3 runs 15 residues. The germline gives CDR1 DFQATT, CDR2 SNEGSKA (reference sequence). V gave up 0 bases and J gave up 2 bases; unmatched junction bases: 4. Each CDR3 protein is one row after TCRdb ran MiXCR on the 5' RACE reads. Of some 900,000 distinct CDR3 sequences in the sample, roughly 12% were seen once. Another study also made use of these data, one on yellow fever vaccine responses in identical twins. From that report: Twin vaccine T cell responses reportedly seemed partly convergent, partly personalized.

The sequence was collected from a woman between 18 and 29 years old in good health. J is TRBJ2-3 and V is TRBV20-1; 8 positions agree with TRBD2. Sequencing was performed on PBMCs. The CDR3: CSARDAAGATDTQYF. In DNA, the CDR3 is TGCAGTGCTAGAGATGCAGCGGGGGCCACAGATACGCAGTATTTT.